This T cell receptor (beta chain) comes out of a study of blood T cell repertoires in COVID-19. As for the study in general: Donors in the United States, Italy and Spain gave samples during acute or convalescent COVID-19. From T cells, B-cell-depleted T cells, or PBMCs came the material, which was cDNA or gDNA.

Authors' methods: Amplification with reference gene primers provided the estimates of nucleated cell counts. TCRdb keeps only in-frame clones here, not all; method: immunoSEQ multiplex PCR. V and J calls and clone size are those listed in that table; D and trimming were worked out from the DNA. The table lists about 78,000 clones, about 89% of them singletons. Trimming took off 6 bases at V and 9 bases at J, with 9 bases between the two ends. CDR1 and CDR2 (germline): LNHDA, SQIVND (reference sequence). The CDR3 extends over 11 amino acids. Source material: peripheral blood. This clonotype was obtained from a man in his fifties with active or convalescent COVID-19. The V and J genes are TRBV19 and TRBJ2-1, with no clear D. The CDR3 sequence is CASSHFGEQFF. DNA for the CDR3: TGTGCCAGTAGCCACTTCGGTGAGCAGTTCTTC.